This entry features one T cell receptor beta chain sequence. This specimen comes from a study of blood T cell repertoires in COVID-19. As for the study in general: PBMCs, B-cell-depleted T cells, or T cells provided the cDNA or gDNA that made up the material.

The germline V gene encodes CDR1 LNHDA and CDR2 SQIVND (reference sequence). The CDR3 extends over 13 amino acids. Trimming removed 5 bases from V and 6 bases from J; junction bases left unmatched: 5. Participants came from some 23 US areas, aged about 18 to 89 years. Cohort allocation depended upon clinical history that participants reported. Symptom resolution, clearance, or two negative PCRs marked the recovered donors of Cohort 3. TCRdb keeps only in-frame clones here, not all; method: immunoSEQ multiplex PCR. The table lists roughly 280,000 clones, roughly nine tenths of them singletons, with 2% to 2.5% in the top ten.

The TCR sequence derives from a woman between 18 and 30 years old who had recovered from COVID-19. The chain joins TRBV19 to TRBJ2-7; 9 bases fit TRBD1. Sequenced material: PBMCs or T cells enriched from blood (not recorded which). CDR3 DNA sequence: TGTGCCAGTAGTCCCGCGGACAGGGGCGAGCAGTACTTC. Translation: CASSPADRGEQYF.